The 7 T cell receptor beta chains reported below all come from one sample, sequenced in a study of technical replicates of blood from four donors. TCRdb's table, derived via immunoSEQ multiplex PCR, lists solely in-frame clones and lacks some. This table holds around 15,000 clones, 82% found once. Sequences were obtained from PBMCs. Receptors originate from a human donor in good health. Some clones in this sample may be carry-over from other donors' samples.

V usage is TRBV12-5 and J usage is TRBJ2-1; 8 nucleotides agree with TRBD2. CDR3 length equals 21 residues. CDR1 is LGHNT and CDR2 is FRNRAP in the germline V gene. The junction had 21 bases not matched to a gene; V was cut back by 0 bases and J by 5 bases. Here the CDR3 reads CASGLVRGLALGWRLNNEQFF. The CDR3 DNA sequence: TGTGCTAGTGGTTTGGTACGTGGACTAGCCCTGGGTTGGAGGTTGAACAATGAGCAGTTCTTC. Based on the CDR3 plus reference TRBV12-5 and TRBJ2-1, the full variable domain is DARVTQTPRHKVTEMGQEVTMRCQPILGHNTVFWYRQTMMQGLELLAYFRNRAPLDDSGMPKDRFSAEMPDATLATLKIQPSEPRDSAVYFCASGLVRGLALGWRLNNEQFFGPGTRLTVL.

This sequence joins TRBV18 and TRBJ1-3; D may be TRBD1 (6 bases). Germline CDR1 reads KGHSH; CDR2 reads LQKENI. Deletions cut 3 bases from V and 4 bases from J, with 16 bases between. CDR3 length equals 16 residues. In DNA form, the CDR3 reads TGTGCCAGCTCACCGACAACTTCAGGGGTCGGAAACACCATATATTTT. Translated: CASSPTTSGVGNTIYF.

This clone was detected a few times. This sequence joins TRBV30 and TRBJ1-1, with D perhaps TRBD1 (6 bases). With 0 bases removed from V and 7 bases from J, the gap between germline ends came to 9 bases. The CDR3 is 12 residues long. The V gene's germline CDR1 is GTSNPN and CDR2 SVGIG (reference sequence). The CDR3 loop reads CAWSVTGLEAFF. CDR3 nucleotides: TGTGCCTGGAGTGTAACAGGGCTTGAAGCTTTCTTT.

This clone appeared once. The J gene is TRBJ2-7, the V gene TRBV6-5; 7 nucleotides match TRBD1. V gave up 6 bases and J gave up 3 bases; unmatched junction bases: 8. The CDR3 is 14 residues long. Looked up from germline, CDR1 is MNHEY and CDR2 is SVGAGI. Here the CDR3 DNA reads TGTGCCAGCAGGCCCGGGACAGAATTCTACGAGCAGTACTTC. Protein product: CASRPGTEFYEQYF.

As to this clone: Other DNA sequences in the sample encode the same CDR3. This chain uses TRBV5-4 with TRBJ2-7; TRBD1 agrees at 8 bases. Trimming cost V 0 bases and J 0 bases; bases outside gene matches: 11. The CDR3 runs to 18 residues. Germline V gene lookup returns CDR1 SGHNT and CDR2 YYREEE (reference sequence). The CDR3 loop reads CASSLDISWGQVSYEQYF. CDR3 coding DNA: TGTGCCAGCAGCTTGGATATTAGTTGGGGACAGGTCTCCTACGAGCAGTACTTC. Looking up the rest from reference TRBV5-4 and TRBJ2-7 gives the full variable domain: ETGVTQSPTHLIKTRGQQVTLRCSSQSGHNTVSWYQQALGQGPQFIFQYYREEENGRGNFPPRFSGLQFPNYSSELNVNALELDDSALYLCASSLDISWGQVSYEQYFGPGTRLTVT.

The chain is built from TRBV7-6 and TRBJ2-5, with D possibly being TRBD2 (5 bases). In germline, CDR1 is SGHVS, CDR2 FNYEAQ. This CDR3 contains 15 residues. Trimming took 3 bases from V and 4 from J, leaving 15 bases between them. This CDR3 reads CASSLAGPNRETQYF. The CDR3 region has the DNA TGTGCCAGCAGCTTGGCGGGCCCAAACCGAGAGACCCAGTACTTC.

The chain links TRBV29-1 to TRBJ2-5, with 8 bases fitting TRBD1. Trimming cost V 7 bases and J 3 bases; bases outside gene matches: 10. This CDR3 has 14 residues. Germline loops: CDR1 SQVTM, CDR2 ANQGSEA. As DNA, the CDR3 is TGCAGCGCCGGCTCCGGGACAGGTGAAGAGACCCAGTACTTC. This encodes CSAGSGTGEETQYF. Drawing the rest from reference TRBV29-1 and TRBJ2-5, the complete variable domain is SAVISQKPSRDICQRGTSLTIQCQVDSQVTMMFWYRQQPGQSLTLIATANQGSEATYESGFVIDKFPISRPNLTFSTLTVSNMSPEDSSIYLCSAGSGTGEETQYFGPGTRLLVL.